This T cell receptor (beta chain) was documented in a study of blood T cell repertoires in COVID-19. Study overall: Specimens from acute and convalescent COVID-19 originated in the United States, Italy and Spain. The analysed material was cDNA or gDNA that came from T cells, B-cell-depleted T cells, or PBMCs.

Trimming stripped 7 bases from V and 8 bases from J, with 9 bases between. Looked up from germline, CDR1 is SNHLY and CDR2 is FYNNEI. This CDR3 is built from 11 residues. TCRdb keeps only in-frame clones here, not all; method: immunoSEQ multiplex PCR. The repertoire consists of about 15,000 clones, with around 70% occurring once and the leading ten covering roughly 13%. The specimen sequenced was peripheral blood. The rearrangement joins TRBV2 to TRBJ2-1; D is uncertain. This receptor was taken from a man aged 55 to 70 with acute or convalescent COVID-19. The CDR3: CASMALYEQFF. The CDR3 nucleotides read TGTGCCAGCATGGCCTTATATGAGCAGTTCTTC. The full variable domain, with the rest looked up from reference TRBV2 and TRBJ2-1, is EPEVTQTPSHQVTQMGQEVILRCVPISNHLYFYWYRQILGQKVEFLVSFYNNEISEKSEIFDDQFSVERPDGSNFTLKIRSTKLEDSAMYFCASMALYEQFFGPGTRLTVL.